This section outlines one T cell receptor (beta chain) sequence together with its context. This clone was seen a few times. The antigen this receptor binds is unknown. There are no base qualities to consult, and no much larger clone falls within one base. The CDR3 holds 15 amino acids from the cysteine to the phenylalanine. Only CDR3 DNA is held: 45 bases, read in frame from base 1. Taken from the germline V gene, the CDR1 and CDR2 loops are MNHNS and SASEGT. V is reduced by 0 bases and J by 4 bases, leaving a spacing of 12 bases between them. The CDR3 regions of human TCRbeta chains were analyzed by immunosequencing. Under the source paper's analysis protocol: Repertoire TCRs were checked for matches against a reference library of SARS-CoV-2-specific TCRs that had been generated using the MIRA antigen-specificity platform. Breadth was defined as the fraction of unique TCRs that were SARS-CoV-2-associated. Depth was defined as the fraction of total T cells that were SARS-CoV-2-associated. Using the MIRA data, each spike-specific TCR was mapped to the spike region that the TCR reacts to and placed in a CD4 or CD8 class. Log10-transformed breadth and depth values were compared by one-way ANOVA with Sidak's multiple comparisons tests. What TCRdb holds here is the immuneACCESS table cut down to in-frame rearrangements. Part of the clones is not present; checked against another copy, under half of the missing clones reflect an unresolved V gene, and the others are unexplained. The V and J calls and the clone size are those of that table, but D and trimming were determined from the DNA. In this sample the table shows around 160,000 clones, 90% to 95% of which occur a single time. The ten largest clones capture less than 5.5% of the sample.

The time point tag for this specimen amounts to: baseline before first vaccination. Vaccinee samples came from UK trials COV001 and COV002, including a single-blind randomized controlled phase 2/3 trial of AZD1222 (ChAdOx1 nCoV-19) in healthy adults. Trial participant PBMC samples were collected at day 0 and day 28 after the second dose for TCRbeta chain sequencing. The sample originates from a study of T cell responses to AZD1222 COVID-19 vaccine (dated by TCRdb to 2020 to 2022). For the wider study: AZD1222 recipients given second doses at about 4 weeks or at about 12 weeks were pooled, since spike-specific TCR depth and breadth were not found to differ between the two schedules. A total of around 240 trial participants underwent TCR sequencing, of whom 207 received two doses of AZD1222 and some 26 received two doses of the MenACWY control vaccine. Trial participants were enrolled by age into subgroups of 18-55, 56-69 and 70-plus years, and roughly 160, 29 and 62 TCR-sequenced participants, respectively, were included in these subgroups. Results the study describes overall, beyond this receptor: Only a handful of AZD1222 recipients were SARS-CoV-2 seropositive at baseline, limiting conclusions about previously exposed vaccinees. Vaccine-associated CD4 TCRs spanned the whole spike protein, with dominant responses in regions 160-218 and 743-854. Epitopes outside the regions mutated in the B.1.351 and B.1.1.7 variants were reportedly recognized by nearly half of the unique spike-specific TCRs. Participants were mostly white British and included more females than males, and it was suggested by the authors that clonal diversity may have been underestimated. No day 14 peak-response samples were available, so repertoires were characterized only after the peak T cell response. After two AZD1222 doses, spike-specific TCR breadth and depth were significantly higher than at day 0 and than in MenACWY recipients. The 56-69-year group was small, and its depth increase did not reach significance, likely because of low power.

The sample in question was peripheral blood, obtained on day 0 of AZD1222 vaccination. The TCR sequence derives from an adult in good health. Recombination connected TRBV6-1 to TRBJ1-2, with TRBD1 perhaps the D gene, on 5 matching bases. The DNA sequence is TGTGCCAGCAGTGAAGCCGGGGACGGGGGCTATGGCTACACCTTC. It encodes CASSEAGDGGYGYTF.